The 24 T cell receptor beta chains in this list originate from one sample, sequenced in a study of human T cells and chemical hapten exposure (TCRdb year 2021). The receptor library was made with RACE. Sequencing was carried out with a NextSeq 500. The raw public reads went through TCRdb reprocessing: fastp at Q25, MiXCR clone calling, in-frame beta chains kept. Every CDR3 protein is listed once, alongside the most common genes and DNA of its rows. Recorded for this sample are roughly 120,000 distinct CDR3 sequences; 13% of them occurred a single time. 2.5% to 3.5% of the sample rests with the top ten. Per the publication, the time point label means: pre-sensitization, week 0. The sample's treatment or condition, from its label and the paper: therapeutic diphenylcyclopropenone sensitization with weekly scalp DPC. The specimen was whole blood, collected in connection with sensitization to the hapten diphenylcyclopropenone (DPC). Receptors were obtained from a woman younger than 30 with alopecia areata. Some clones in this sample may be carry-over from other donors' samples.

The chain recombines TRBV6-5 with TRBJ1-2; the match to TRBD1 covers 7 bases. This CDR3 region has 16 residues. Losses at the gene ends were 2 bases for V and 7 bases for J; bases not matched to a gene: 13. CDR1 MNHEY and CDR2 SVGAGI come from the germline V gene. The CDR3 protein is CASSYEGGAMPSGYTF. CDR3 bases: TGTGCCAGCAGTTACGAAGGGGGCGCAATGCCTAGTGGCTACACCTTC.

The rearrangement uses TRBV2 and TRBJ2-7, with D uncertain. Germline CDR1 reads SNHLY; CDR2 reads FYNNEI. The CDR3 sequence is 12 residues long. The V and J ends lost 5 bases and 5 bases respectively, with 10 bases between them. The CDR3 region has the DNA TGTGCCAGCAGTCGTCTGGAAGACGAGCAGTACTTC. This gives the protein CASSRLEDEQYF.

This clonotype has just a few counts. CDR3 residues: CASSLSGGGPYEQYF. The CDR3 coding sequence is TGTGCCAGCAGTTTATCAGGCGGGGGGCCCTACGAGCAGTACTTC. The rearrangement links TRBV27 to TRBJ2-7; 8 bases align to TRBD2. Germline V lookup: CDR1 MNHEY, CDR2 SMNVEV (reference sequence). With 0 bases clipped from V and 2 bases from J, the junction kept 3 bases outside the gene matches. The CDR3 is 15 residues long.

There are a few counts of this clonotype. The CDR3 nucleotides read TGTGCCACCAGCAGAGCCCCCCGGGACGGCTACACCTTC. Its protein is CATSRAPRDGYTF. The V gene is TRBV15, the J gene TRBJ1-2, with a possible D match to TRBD1 (5 bases). Germline lookup yields CDR1 LNHNV and CDR2 YYDKDF (reference sequence). The V gene lost 1 base and the J gene lost 8 bases, with 11 bases spanning the gap. The CDR3 sequence is 13 residues long.

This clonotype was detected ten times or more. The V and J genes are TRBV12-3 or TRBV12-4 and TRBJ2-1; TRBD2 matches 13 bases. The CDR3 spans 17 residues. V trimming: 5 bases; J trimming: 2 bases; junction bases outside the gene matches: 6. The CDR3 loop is CASSTGTSGAAYNEQFF. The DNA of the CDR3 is TGTGCCAGCAGTACCGGGACTAGCGGGGCGGCCTACAATGAGCAGTTCTTC.

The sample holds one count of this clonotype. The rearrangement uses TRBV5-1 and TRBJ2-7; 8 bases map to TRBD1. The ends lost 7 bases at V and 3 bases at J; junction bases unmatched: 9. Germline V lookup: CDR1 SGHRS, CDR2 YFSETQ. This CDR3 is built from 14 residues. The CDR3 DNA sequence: TGCGCCAGCTACTCCGGACAGGGCGTCTACGAGCAGTACTTC. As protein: CASYSGQGVYEQYF. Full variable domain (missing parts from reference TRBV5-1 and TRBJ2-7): KAGVTQTPRYLIKTRGQQVTLSCSPISGHRSVSWYQQTPGQGLQFLFEYFSETQRNKGNFPGRFSGRQFSNSRSEMNVSTLELGDSALYLCASYSGQGVYEQYFGPGTRLTVT.

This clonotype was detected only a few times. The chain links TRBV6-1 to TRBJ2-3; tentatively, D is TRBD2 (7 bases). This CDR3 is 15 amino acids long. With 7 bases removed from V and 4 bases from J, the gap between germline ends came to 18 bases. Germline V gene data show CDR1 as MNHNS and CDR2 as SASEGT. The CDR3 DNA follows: TGTGCCAGCACCCCGAGGGCGGGGGCCCCAGATACGCAGTATTTT. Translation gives CASTPRAGAPDTQYF.

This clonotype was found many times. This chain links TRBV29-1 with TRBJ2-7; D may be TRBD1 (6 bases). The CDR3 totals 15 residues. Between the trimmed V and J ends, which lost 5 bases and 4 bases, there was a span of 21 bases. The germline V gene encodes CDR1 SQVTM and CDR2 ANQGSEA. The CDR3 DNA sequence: TGCAGCGTTCTGGTTCTGAGGGACATTCAGTACGAGCAGTACTTC. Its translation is CSVLVLRDIQYEQYF.

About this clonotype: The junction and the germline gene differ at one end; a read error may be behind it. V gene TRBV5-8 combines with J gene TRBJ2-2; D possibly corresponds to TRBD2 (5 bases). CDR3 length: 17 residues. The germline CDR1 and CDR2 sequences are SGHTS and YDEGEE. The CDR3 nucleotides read TGTGCCAGCAGCTTAGGCGACGTGACTCTTCGCCCCGGGGAGCTGTTTTTC. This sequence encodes CASSLGDVTLRPGELFF.

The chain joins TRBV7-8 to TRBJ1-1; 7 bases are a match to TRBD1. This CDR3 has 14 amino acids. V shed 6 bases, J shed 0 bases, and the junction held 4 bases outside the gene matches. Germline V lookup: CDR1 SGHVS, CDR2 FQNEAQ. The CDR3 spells CASSKGQMNTEAFF. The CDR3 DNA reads TGTGCCAGCAGTAAGGGACAGATGAACACTGAAGCTTTCTTT.

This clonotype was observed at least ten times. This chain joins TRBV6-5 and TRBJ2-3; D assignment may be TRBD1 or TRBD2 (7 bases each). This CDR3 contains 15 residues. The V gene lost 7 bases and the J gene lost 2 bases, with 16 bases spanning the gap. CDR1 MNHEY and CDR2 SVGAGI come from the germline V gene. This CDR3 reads CASKRSGGDTDTQYF. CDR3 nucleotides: TGTGCCAGCAAACGATCAGGGGGGGACACAGATACGCAGTATTTT.

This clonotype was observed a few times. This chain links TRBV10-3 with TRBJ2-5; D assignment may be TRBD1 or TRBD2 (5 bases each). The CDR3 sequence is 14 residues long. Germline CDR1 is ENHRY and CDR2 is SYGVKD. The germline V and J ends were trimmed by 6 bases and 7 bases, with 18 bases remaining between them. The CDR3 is CAISQQEAVGTQYF. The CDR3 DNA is TGTGCCATCAGCCAACAGGAGGCTGTCGGGACCCAGTACTTC.

Written as DNA, the CDR3 is TGTGCCATCAGTGATCCTAGCGTCGAAGCAGATACGCAGTATTTT. It is translated as CAISDPSVEADTQYF. This chain links TRBV10-3 with TRBJ2-3, with a possible D match to TRBD2 (6 bases). The CDR3 spans 15 residues. Trimming removed 3 bases from V and 4 bases from J, with 14 bases in between. Germline V gene sequence: CDR1 ENHRY, CDR2 SYGVKD.

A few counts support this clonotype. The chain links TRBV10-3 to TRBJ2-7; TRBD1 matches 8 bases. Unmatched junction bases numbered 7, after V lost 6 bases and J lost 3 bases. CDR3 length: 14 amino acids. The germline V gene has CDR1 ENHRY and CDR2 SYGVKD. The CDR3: CAIRETGANYEQYF. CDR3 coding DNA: TGTGCCATCAGGGAGACAGGGGCCAACTACGAGCAGTACTTC.

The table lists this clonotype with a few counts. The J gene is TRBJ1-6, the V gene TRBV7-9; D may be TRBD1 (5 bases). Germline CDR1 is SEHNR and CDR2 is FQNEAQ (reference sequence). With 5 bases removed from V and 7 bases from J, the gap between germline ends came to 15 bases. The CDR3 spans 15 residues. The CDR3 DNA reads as TGTGCCAGCAGCCGGCGGGGGGACGCGAATTCACCCCTCCACTTT. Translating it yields CASSRRGDANSPLHF. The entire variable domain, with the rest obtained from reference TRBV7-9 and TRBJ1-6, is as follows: DTGVSQNPRHKITKRGQNVTFRCDPISEHNRLYWYRQTLGQGPEFLTYFQNEAQLEKSRLLSDRFSAERPKGSFSTLEIQRTEQGDSAMYLCASSRRGDANSPLHFGNGTRLTVT.

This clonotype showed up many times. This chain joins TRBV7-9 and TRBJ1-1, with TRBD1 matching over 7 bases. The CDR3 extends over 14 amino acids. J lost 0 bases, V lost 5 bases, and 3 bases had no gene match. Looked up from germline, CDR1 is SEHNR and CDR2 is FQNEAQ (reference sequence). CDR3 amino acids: CASSKTGMNTEAFF. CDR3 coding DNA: TGTGCCAGCAGCAAGACAGGGATGAACACTGAAGCTTTCTTT.

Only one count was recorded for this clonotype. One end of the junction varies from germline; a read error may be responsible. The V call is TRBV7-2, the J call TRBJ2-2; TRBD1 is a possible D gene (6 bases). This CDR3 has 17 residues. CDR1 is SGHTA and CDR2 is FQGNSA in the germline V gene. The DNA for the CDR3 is TGTGCCGGCAGCTTAGGACTGGAGCAGGGGTGGTCCGGGGAGCTGTTTTTT. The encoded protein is CAGSLGLEQGWSGELFF.

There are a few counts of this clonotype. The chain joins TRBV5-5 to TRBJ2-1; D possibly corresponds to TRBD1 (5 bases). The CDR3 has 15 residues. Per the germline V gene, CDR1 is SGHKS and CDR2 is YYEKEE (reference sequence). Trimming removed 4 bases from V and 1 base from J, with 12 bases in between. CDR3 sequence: CASSLDSNSYNEQFF. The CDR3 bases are TGTGCCAGCAGCCTCGACAGTAATTCCTACAATGAGCAGTTCTTC.

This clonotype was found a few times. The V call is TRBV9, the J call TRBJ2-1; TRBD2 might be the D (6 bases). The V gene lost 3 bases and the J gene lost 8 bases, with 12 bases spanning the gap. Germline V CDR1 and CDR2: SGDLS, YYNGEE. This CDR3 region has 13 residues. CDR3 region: CASSATSRYEQFF. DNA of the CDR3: TGTGCCAGCAGCGCGACTAGTCGCTATGAGCAGTTCTTC. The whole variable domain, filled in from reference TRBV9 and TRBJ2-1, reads DSGVTQTPKHLITATGQRVTLRCSPRSGDLSVYWYQQSLDQGLQFLIQYYNGEERAKGNILERFSAQQFPDLHSELNLSSLELGDSALYFCASSATSRYEQFFGPGTRLTVL.

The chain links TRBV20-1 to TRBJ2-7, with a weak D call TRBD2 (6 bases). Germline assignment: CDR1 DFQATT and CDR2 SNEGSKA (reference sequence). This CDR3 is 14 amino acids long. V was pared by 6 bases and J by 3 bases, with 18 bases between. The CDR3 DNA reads TGCAGTGCCCCGACTAGGGGATTATTCTACGAGCAGTACTTC. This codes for CSAPTRGLFYEQYF.

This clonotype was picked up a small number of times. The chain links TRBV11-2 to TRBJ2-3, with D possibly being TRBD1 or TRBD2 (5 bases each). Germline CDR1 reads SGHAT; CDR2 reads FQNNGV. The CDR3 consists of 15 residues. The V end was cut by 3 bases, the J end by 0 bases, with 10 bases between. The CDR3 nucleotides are TGTGCCAGCAGCTTCGGGACGGCTAGCACAGATACGCAGTATTTT. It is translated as CASSFGTASTDTQYF.

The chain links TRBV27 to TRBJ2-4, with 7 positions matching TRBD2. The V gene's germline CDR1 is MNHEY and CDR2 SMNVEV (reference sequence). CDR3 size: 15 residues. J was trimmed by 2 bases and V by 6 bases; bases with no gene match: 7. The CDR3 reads CASRTGGSTKNIQYF. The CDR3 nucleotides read TGTGCCAGCAGGACGGGGGGTTCAACCAAAAACATTCAGTACTTC.

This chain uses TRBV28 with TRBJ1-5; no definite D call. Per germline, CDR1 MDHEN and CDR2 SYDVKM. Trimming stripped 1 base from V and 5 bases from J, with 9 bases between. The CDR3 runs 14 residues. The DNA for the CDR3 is TGTGCCAGCAGTTTATCCGGGAGCCATCAGCCCCAGCATTTT. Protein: CASSLSGSHQPQHF.

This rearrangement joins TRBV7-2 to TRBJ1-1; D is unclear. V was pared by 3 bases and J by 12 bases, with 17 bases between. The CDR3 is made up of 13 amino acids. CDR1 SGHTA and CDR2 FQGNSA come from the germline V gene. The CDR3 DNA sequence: TGTGCCAGCAGCTTCAAGAGGTCATCTTGGTCTTTCTTT. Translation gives CASSFKRSSWSFF.